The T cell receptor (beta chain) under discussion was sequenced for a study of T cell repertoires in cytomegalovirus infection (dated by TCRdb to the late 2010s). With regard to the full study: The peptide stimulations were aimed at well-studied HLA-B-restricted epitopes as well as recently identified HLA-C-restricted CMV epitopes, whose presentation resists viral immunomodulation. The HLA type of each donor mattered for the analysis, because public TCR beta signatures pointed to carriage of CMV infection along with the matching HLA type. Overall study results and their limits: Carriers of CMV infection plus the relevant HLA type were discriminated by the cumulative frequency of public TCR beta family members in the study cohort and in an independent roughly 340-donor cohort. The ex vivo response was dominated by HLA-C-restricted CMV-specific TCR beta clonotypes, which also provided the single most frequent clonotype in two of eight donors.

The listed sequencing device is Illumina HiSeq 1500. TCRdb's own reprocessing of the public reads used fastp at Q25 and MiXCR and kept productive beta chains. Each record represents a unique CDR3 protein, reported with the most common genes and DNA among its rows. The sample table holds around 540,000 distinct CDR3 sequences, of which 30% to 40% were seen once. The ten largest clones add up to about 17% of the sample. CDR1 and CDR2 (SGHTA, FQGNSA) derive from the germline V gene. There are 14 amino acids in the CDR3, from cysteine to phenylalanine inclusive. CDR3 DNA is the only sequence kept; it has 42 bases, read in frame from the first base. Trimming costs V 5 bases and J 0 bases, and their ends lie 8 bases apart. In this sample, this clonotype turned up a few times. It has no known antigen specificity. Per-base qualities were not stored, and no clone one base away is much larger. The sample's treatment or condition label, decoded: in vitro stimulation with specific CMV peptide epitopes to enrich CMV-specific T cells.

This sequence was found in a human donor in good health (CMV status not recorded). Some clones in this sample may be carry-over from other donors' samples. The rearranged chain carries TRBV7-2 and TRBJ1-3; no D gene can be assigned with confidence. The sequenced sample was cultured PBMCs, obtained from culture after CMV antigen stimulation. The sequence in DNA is TGTGCCAGCAGCCGGACCCTCTCTGGAAACACCATATATTTT. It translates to CASSRTLSGNTIYF.